These 11 T cell receptor beta chains were all obtained from the same sample, sequenced in a study of T cell clonality in common variable immunodeficiency. The study, taken as a whole, reports: Reportedly, TCR beta sequences from common variable immunodeficiency showed fewer deletions and N-nucleotide insertions.

Sequencing was performed with immunoSEQ multiplex PCR; in TCRdb, only in-frame clones are kept and a portion is missing. The sample holds some 15,000 clones. Which antigens these TCRs recognize remains unknown. The sample taken for sequencing was peripheral blood mononuclear cells. The source is a human donor with common variable immunodeficiency.

With respect to this clone: Sequencing ends 3 residues short of the CDR3 end; the germline J gene provides the rest. The chain is built from TRBV18 and TRBJ2-3, with 10 bases lining up with TRBD2. The CDR3 has 19 amino acids. Germline assignment: CDR1 KGHSH and CDR2 LQKENI. V lost 1 base and J lost 4; bases outside the gene matches: 14. The part of the CDR3 DNA that was read is TGTGCCAGCTCACCACTCCACGCAGCGGGGGGGCTTCGGCCAGATACG. Residues: CASSPLHAAGGLRPDT. The entire CDR3 is CASSPLHAAGGLRPDTQYF.

A note on this clone: The sequence runs out 3 residues before the end of the CDR3; the remainder is reconstructed from the germline J gene. The V call is TRBV29-1, the J call TRBJ1-1; D unresolved. Trimming took off 0 bases at V and 4 bases at J, with 9 bases between the two ends. This CDR3 has 13 amino acids. Germline CDR1 reads SQVTM; CDR2 reads ANQGSEA. CDR3 in amino acids: CSVEDRTGTEAFF. CDR3 DNA, as far as it was read: TGCAGCGTTGAAGATCGCACGGGCACTGAA.

Judged by frequency, this clone is medium-sized (0.01 to 0.1%). Read sequence stops 3 residues before the CDR3 end, and the germline J gene provides the missing end. This CDR3 is also generated by other DNA sequences in the sample. The V and J genes are TRBV7-6 and TRBJ1-1; 8 positions agree with TRBD1. This CDR3 has 14 residues. Losses at the gene ends were 3 bases for V and 5 bases for J; bases not matched to a gene: 5. Germline assignment: CDR1 SGHVS and CDR2 FNYEAQ. This CDR3 reads CASSLGQAGTEAFF. CDR3 DNA (partial): TGTGCCAGCAGCTTGGGACAGGCGGGAACTGAA.

The CDR3 bases that were read are TGCGCCAGCAGTCAACAGGTACGAACTGAA. It specifies CASSQQVRTE. The CDR3 in its entirety is CASSQQVRTEAFF. J is TRBJ1-1 and V is TRBV5-1; maybe TRBD1 (5 bases). The read stops 3 residues short of the end of the CDR3; the missing end is completed from the germline J gene. Germline CDR1 and CDR2: SGHRS and YFSETQ. The CDR3 consists of 13 residues. V lost 5 bases to trimming and J lost 5 bases, with 13 bases between them.

On this clone: The CDR3 goes on 3 residues after the read ends, and that part is filled in from the germline J gene. V is TRBV11-1 and J is TRBJ1-1; 11 bases agree with TRBD1. This CDR3 has 14 residues. Germline V gives CDR1 SGHAT, CDR2 FQDESV (reference sequence). V trimming: 3 bases; J trimming: 4 bases; junction bases outside the gene matches: 1. CDR3 region: CASSLDRGRTEAFF. The part of the CDR3 DNA that was read is TGTGCCAGCAGCTTGGACAGGGGGCGCACTGAA.

Notes on this clone: The read ends 3 residues before the CDR3 terminus; that terminus is restored from the germline J gene. The chain has TRBV28 and TRBJ2-7; possible D gene TRBD2, 5 bases. The germline CDR1 and CDR2 sequences are MDHEN and SYDVKM. V lost 2 bases and J 0 bases, leaving 23 bases between the germline ends. The CDR3 runs to 19 residues. The part of the CDR3 DNA that was read is TGTGCCAGCAGTTTAGGGGTCCCGGGGTTCACTGGAAACTCCTACGAG. This encodes CASSLGVPGFTGNSYE. The full CDR3 protein reads CASSLGVPGFTGNSYEQYF.

With respect to this clone: The read is 3 residues too short to cover the CDR3 end, so that end is filled in from the germline J gene. V and J are TRBV2 and TRBJ1-1, with TRBD1 as a possible D gene (5 bases). V was shortened by 8 bases and J by 1 base, with 11 bases between the two germline ends. Germline CDR1 and CDR2: SNHLY and FYNNEI. CDR3 length: 13 residues. The chain's CDR3 is CASSADKNTEAFF. CDR3 DNA (partial): TGTGCCAGCTCTGCGGACAAGAACACTGAA.

About this clone itself: The CDR3 end is not reached by the read, which stops 3 residues before it; the germline J gene fills it in. The genes are TRBV7-2 and TRBJ1-2; D is possibly TRBD1 (6 bases). This CDR3 region has 15 residues. CDR1 and CDR2 from the germline V gene are SGHTA and FQGNSA. The CDR3 sequence is CASSLWRGAGEGYTF. The CDR3 DNA, read in part, is TGTGCCAGCAGCTTATGGCGGGGGGCAGGGGAGGGC.

Worth noting for this clone: The missing CDR3 end, 3 residues past where the read stops, is filled in from the germline J gene. The chain links TRBV2 to TRBJ2-7; weak D call: TRBD2 (5 bases). The CDR3 is made up of 12 amino acids. Germline lookup yields CDR1 SNHLY and CDR2 FYNNEI. Trimming took 6 bases from V and 4 from J, leaving 10 bases between them. This CDR3 reads CASREDFYEQYF. Incomplete CDR3 DNA: TGTGCCAGCAGGGAGGACTTTTACGAG.

On this clone: Read sequence stops 3 residues before the CDR3 end, and the germline J gene provides the missing end. The gene calls are TRBV2 and TRBJ2-1; 12 bases agree with TRBD1. The germline V gene has CDR1 SNHLY and CDR2 FYNNEI. V trimming: 3 bases; J trimming: 9 bases; junction bases outside the gene matches: 6. This CDR3 comprises 15 residues. The sequenced CDR3 bases are TGTGCCAGCAGTGAGTGGGACAGGGGGCTGGTTGAG. Translated, it gives CASSEWDRGLVE. The whole CDR3 reads CASSEWDRGLVEQFF.

As regards this clone: The read finishes 3 residues shy of the CDR3 end, and the germline J gene is used to complete it. V and J are TRBV7-4 and TRBJ1-4; 7 bases are shared with TRBD1. V lost 7 bases to trimming and J lost 8 bases; unmatched junction nucleotides: 22. The germline CDR1 and CDR2 sequences are SGHVT and SQSDAQ. The CDR3 loop spans 18 amino acids. This CDR3 is CASTPRGRDRRCWEKLFF. The sequenced part of the CDR3 DNA is TGTGCCAGCACCCCCCGAGGCCGGGACAGAAGGTGTTGGGAAAAA.